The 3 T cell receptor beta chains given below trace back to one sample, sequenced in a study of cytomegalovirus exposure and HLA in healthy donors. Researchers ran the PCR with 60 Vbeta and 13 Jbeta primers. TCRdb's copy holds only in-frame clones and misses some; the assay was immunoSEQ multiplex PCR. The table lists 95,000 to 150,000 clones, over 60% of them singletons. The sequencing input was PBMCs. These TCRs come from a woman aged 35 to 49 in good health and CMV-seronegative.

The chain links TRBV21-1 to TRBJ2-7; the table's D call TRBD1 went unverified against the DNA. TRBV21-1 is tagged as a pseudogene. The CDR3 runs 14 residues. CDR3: CANHSGPTDDEQYF. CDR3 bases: TGTGCCAACCACTCCGGCCCTACAGACGACGAGCAGTACTTC.

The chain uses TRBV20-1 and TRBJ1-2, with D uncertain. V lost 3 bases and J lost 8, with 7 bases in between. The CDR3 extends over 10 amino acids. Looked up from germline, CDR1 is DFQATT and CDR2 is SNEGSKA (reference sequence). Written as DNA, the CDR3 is TGCAGTGCTAGTGCACAAGGCTACACCTTC. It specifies CSASAQGYTF.

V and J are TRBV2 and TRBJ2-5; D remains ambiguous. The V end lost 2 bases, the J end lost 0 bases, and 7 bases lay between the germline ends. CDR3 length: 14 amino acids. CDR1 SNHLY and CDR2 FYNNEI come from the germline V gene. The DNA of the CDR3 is TGTGCCAGCAGTGAAAGCCGAAACCAAGAGACCCAGTACTTC. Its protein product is CASSESRNQETQYF.